These 9 T cell receptor beta chains share one sample of origin, sequenced in a study of shared clonotypes between healthy human individuals. Profiled with immunoSEQ multiplex PCR; TCRdb holds only in-frame clones, not every one. The table includes 560,000 or so clones, approximately 96% detected once. Only CD45RO-negative cells positively selected for CCR7 counted as naive CD8 cells, so terminally differentiated effector memory CD45RA+ cells were excluded. The sample comprised naive CD8+ T cells sorted from blood. The source of these receptors is a woman aged 25 to 45 in good health.

V is TRBV27 and J is TRBJ2-1, with 7 bases lining up with TRBD2. J was trimmed by 5 bases and V by 3 bases; bases with no gene match: 7. The CDR3 loop spans 15 amino acids. Germline V CDR1 and CDR2: MNHEY, SMNVEV (reference sequence). CDR3 sequence reads: CASSFVGGGNNEQFF. CDR3 bases: TGTGCCAGCAGTTTCGTCGGGGGAGGGAACAATGAGCAGTTCTTC.

V and J are TRBV28 and TRBJ1-1, with D perhaps matching TRBD1 (6 bases). The ends were cut back, 3 bases at V and 10 bases at J, with 15 bases in the middle. This CDR3 is built from 13 residues. Germline CDR1 reads MDHEN; CDR2 reads SYDVKM. The CDR3 reads CASSFLTGRGAFF. Here the CDR3 DNA reads TGTGCCAGCAGTTTTCTGACAGGCCGGGGAGCTTTCTTT.

The chain employs TRBV14 and TRBJ2-1; D call uncertain. Per germline, CDR1 SGHDN and CDR2 FVKESK. CDR3 length: 18 amino acids. Trimming took 5 bases from V and 4 from J, leaving 24 bases between them. The CDR3 reads CASSSHGAPDFRYNEQFF. As DNA, the CDR3 is TGTGCCAGCAGCTCGCACGGAGCGCCCGATTTTAGATACAATGAGCAGTTCTTC.

This CDR3 is CASSPARGMSYGYTF. The CDR3 bases are TGTGCCAGTAGTCCCGCCAGGGGAATGAGCTATGGCTACACCTTC. The chain links TRBV19 to TRBJ1-2, with TRBD1 as a possible D gene (6 bases). The V end was cut by 5 bases, the J end by 4 bases, with 17 bases between. The germline gives CDR1 LNHDA, CDR2 SQIVND (reference sequence). CDR3 length: 15 amino acids.

Notes on this clone: Other DNA sequences from this sample encode an identical CDR3 as well. The chain links TRBV7-9 to TRBJ2-7, with D tentatively TRBD2 (6 bases). The germline V gene encodes CDR1 SEHNR and CDR2 FQNEAQ (reference sequence). Trimming removed 1 base at V and 4 bases at J, with 8 bases between. CDR3 length: 13 residues. The CDR3 spells CASSLGTNYEQYF. CDR3 DNA sequence: TGTGCCAGCAGCTTAGGGACTAATTACGAGCAGTACTTC. Drawing the rest from reference TRBV7-9 and TRBJ2-7, the complete variable domain is DTGVSQNPRHKITKRGQNVTFRCDPISEHNRLYWYRQTLGQGPEFLTYFQNEAQLEKSRLLSDRFSAERPKGSFSTLEIQRTEQGDSAMYLCASSLGTNYEQYFGPGTRLTVT.

The rearrangement uses TRBV5-4 and TRBJ2-1, with TRBD1 matching over 8 bases. The CDR3 has 13 amino acids. The V gene's germline CDR1 is SGHNT and CDR2 YYREEE (reference sequence). Trimming cost V 3 bases and J 7 bases; bases outside gene matches: 3. CDR3 protein: CASSWGQANEQFF. The CDR3 DNA is TGTGCCAGCAGCTGGGGACAGGCAAATGAGCAGTTCTTC. The full variable domain, in which reference TRBV5-4 and TRBJ2-1 provide the parts outside the CDR3, is ETGVTQSPTHLIKTRGQQVTLRCSSQSGHNTVSWYQQALGQGPQFIFQYYREEENGRGNFPPRFSGLQFPNYSSELNVNALELDDSALYLCASSWGQANEQFFGPGTRLTVL.

The chain employs TRBV9 and TRBJ2-3, with D hard to call. Trimming left V 4 bases short and J 6 bases short, with 18 bases between. The CDR3 covers 15 residues. Germline values: CDR1 SGDLS, CDR2 YYNGEE. CDR3 loop: CASSPWPLLRDTQYF. CDR3 nucleotides: TGTGCCAGCAGCCCCTGGCCCCTCCTGCGGGATACGCAGTATTTT.

V is TRBV10-2 and J is TRBJ1-1, with a tentative D call TRBD1 (5 bases). V dropped 5 bases and J dropped 2 bases, with 15 bases sitting between them. CDR1 WSHSY and CDR2 SAAADI come from the germline V gene. CDR3 length: 15 residues. The DNA of the CDR3 is TGCGCCAGCAGTTTATGGAGAGGGGAAAACACTGAAGCTTTCTTT. This translates into CASSLWRGENTEAFF.

Remarks on this clone: Other DNA variants within this sample encode the same CDR3. The chain joins TRBV29-1 to TRBJ2-1; D is perhaps TRBD1 or TRBD2 (5 bases each). CDR1 SQVTM and CDR2 ANQGSEA come from the germline V gene. CDR3 size: 13 residues. The V gene lost 4 bases and the J gene lost 0 bases, with 7 bases spanning the gap. CDR3 sequence (DNA): TGCAGCGTTGGTGGGGGCTCCTACAATGAGCAGTTCTTC. This encodes CSVGGGSYNEQFF.